The TCR beta chain described here comes from a study of radiotherapy plus CTLA-4 blockade in lung cancer. Findings and limits, study-wide: There was expansion of tumor-derived TCR clones in blood after radiotherapy plus ipilimumab.

Method: immunoSEQ multiplex PCR; TCRdb's copy keeps in-frame clones and lacks some. Of 20,000 to 25,000 clones listed, 73% were seen once; the top ten hold 3.6%. This CDR3 region has 15 residues. CDR1 and CDR2 (germline): SGHDN, FVKESK. The V end was cut by 1 base, the J end by 1 base, with 9 bases between. About this clone: Its antigen is still unknown.

The sequence was collected from a human donor with non-small cell lung cancer who had stable disease on radiotherapy plus ipilimumab. The V gene is TRBV14, the J gene TRBJ2-3; D is ambiguous. The specimen was peripheral blood, collected from a patient treated with radiotherapy plus ipilimumab. Here the CDR3 reads CASSQVGSGTDTQYF. DNA of the CDR3: TGTGCCAGCAGCCAAGTTGGTTCGGGCACAGATACGCAGTATTTT.